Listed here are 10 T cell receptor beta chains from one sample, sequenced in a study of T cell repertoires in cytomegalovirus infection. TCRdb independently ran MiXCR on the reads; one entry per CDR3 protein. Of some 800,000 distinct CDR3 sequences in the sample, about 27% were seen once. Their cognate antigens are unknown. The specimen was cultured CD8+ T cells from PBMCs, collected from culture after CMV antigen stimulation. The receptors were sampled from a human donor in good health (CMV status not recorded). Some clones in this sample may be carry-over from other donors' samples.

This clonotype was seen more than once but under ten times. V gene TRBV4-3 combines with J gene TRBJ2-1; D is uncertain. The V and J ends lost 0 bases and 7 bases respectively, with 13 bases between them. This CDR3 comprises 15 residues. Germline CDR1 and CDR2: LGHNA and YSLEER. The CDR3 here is CASSQDEEVGNEQFF. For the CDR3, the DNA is TGCGCCAGCAGCCAAGATGAAGAGGTAGGGAATGAGCAGTTCTTC.

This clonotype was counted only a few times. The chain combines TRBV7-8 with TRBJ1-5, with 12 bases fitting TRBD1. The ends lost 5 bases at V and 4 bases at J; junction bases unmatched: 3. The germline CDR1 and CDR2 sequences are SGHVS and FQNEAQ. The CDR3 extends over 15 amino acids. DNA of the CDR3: TGTGCCAGCAGCAGGGACAGGGGGCGGAATCAGCCCCAGCATTTT. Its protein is CASSRDRGRNQPQHF.

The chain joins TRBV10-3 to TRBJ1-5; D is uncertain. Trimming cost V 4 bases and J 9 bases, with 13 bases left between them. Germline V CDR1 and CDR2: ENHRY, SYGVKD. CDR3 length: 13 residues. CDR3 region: CAISGEASGPQHF. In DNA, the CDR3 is TGTGCCATCAGTGGGGAAGCGAGTGGGCCCCAGCATTTT.

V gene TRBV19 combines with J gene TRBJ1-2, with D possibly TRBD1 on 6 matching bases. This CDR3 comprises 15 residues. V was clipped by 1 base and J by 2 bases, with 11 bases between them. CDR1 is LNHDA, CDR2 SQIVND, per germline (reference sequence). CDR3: CASSIGQDPNYGYTF. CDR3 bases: TGTGCCAGTAGTATAGGACAGGATCCAAACTATGGCTACACCTTC.

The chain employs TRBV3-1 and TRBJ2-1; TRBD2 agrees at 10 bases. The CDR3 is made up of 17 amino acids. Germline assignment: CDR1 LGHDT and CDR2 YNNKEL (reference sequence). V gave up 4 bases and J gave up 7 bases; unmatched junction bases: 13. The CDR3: CASSPKAKRGGYNEQFF. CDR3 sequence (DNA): TGTGCCAGCAGCCCTAAAGCTAAGCGGGGGGGCTATAATGAGCAGTTCTTC.

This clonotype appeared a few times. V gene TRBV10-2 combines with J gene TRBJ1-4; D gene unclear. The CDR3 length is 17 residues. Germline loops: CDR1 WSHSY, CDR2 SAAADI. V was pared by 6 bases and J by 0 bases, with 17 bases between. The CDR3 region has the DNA TGCGCCAGCAGCGTCCCCTCCGACACGCCAACTAATGAAAAACTGTTTTTT. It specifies CASSVPSDTPTNEKLFF.

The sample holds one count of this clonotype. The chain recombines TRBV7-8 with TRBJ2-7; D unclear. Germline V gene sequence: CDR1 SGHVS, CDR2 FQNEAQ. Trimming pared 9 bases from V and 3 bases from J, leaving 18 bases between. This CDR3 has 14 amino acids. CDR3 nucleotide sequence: TGTGCCAGGAGCCCCGATAGGTGGAACTACGAGCAGTACTTC. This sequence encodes CARSPDRWNYEQYF.

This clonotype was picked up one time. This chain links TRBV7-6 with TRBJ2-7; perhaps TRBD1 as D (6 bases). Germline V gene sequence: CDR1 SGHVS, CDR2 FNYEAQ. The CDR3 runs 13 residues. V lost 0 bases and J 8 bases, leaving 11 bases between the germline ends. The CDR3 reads CASSLAGGDKQYF. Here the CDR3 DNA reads TGTGCCAGCAGCTTAGCAGGGGGTGACAAGCAGTACTTC.

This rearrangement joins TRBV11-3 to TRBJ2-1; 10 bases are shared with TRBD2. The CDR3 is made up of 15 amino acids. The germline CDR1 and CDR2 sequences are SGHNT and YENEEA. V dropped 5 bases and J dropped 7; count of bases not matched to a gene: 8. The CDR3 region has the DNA TGTGCCAGCAGCACCCGTAGCGGGGGGACAAATGAGCAGTTCTTC. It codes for CASSTRSGGTNEQFF.

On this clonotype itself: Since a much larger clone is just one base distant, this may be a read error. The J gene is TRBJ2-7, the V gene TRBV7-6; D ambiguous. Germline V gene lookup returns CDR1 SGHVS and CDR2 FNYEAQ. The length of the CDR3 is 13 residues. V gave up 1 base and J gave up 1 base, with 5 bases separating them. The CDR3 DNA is TGTGCCAGCAGCTTAGAACGATCCTACGAGCAGTACTTC. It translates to CASSLERSYEQYF.